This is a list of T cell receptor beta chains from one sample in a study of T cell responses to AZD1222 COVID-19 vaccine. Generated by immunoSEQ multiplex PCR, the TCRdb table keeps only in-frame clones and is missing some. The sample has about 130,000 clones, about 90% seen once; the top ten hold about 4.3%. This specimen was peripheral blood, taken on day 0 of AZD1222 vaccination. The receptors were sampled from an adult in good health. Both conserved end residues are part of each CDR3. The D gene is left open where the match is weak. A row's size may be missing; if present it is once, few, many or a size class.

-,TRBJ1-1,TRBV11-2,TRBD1,TGTGCCAGCAGCATCACAGGGGGCATAAGGACAAAAAACACTGAAGCTTTCTTT,CASSITGGIRTKNTEAFF
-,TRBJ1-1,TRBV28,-,TGTGCCAGCAACCTTATACAGGGGAACACTGAAGCTTTCTTT,CASNLIQGNTEAFF
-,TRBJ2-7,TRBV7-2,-,TGTGCCAGCAGCTTAAGCCAGGGGACCAAGTACTTC,CASSLSQGTKYF
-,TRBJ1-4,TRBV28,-,TGTGCCAGCAGTTTGGCGAGTGCAACTAATGAAAAACTGTTTTTT,CASSLASATNEKLFF
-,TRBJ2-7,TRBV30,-,TGTGCCTGGACCCCGCGAGGGACCTACGAGCAGTACTTC,CAWTPRGTYEQYF
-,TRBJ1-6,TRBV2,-,TGTGCCAGCAGTGTAGAAGGGCTTAATTCACCCCTCCACTTT,CASSVEGLNSPLHF
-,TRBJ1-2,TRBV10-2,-,TGCGCCAGCAGAGGCGACAGGAATCCCTTTTTGGGCTACACCTTC,CASRGDRNPFLGYTF
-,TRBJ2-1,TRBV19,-,TGTGCCAGTAGAACCTTCGCCTGGACCAGTTTTGATGAGCAGTTCTTC,CASRTFAWTSFDEQFF
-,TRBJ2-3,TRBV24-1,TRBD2,TGTGCCACCAGTGATTTCCGGCTAGCGGCTGGGGCTGGGGATACGCAGTATTTT,CATSDFRLAAGAGDTQYF
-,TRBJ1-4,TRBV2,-,TGTGCCAGCAGTGAATTTGGGGGCCTTGCAACTAATGAAAAACTGTTTTTT,CASSEFGGLATNEKLFF
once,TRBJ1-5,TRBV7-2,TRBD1,TGTGCCAGCAGCCCGCAGGGGGCAGGGAGCAATCAGCCCCAGCATTTT,CASSPQGAGSNQPQHF
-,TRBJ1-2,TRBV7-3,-,TGTGCCAGCAGCTGGGGGCTCGACAGCCCCCTATCAGGCTACACCTTC,CASSWGLDSPLSGYTF
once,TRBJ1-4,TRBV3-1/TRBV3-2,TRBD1,TGTGCCAGCAGCAGTTGGGGCGACAGGGGGCGAGAAAAACTGTTTTTT,CASSSWGDRGREKLFF
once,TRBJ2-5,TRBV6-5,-,TGTGCCAGCAGTTACGGAGGGGGAACCCAGTACTTC,CASSYGGGTQYF
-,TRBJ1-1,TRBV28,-,TGTGCCAAGAGGCGCACTGAAGCTTTCTTT,CAKRRTEAFF
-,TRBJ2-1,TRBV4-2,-,TGTGCCAGCAGAGAGACTCTCCCAAACAATGAGCAGTTCTTC,CASRETLPNNEQFF
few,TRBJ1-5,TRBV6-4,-,TGTGCCAGGGCCTGGCAGGGAAATCAGCCCCAGCATTTT,CARAWQGNQPQHF
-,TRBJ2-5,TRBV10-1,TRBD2,TGCGCCAGCAGTGGCGGGGGGATCCAAGAGACCCAGTACTTC,CASSGGGIQETQYF
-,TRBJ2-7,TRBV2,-,TGTGCCAGCAGTGAACAGGGATCCCTCTACGAGCAGTACTTC,CASSEQGSLYEQYF
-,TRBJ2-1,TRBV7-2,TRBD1,TGTGCCAGCAGCTACCCCCGGGACAGTTACAACAATGAGCAGTTCTTC,CASSYPRDSYNNEQFF
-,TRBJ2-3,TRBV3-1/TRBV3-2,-,TGTGCCAGCAGCCCTGATTTGGATACGCAGTATTTT,CASSPDLDTQYF
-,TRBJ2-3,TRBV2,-,TGTGCCAGCAGTGTCCGCGGGATGGGTACGCAGTATTTT,CASSVRGMGTQYF
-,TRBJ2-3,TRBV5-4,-,TGTGCCAGCACCTCCTTGGCCCTCTCCCCGCCAGATACGCAGTATTTT,CASTSLALSPPDTQYF
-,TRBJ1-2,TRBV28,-,TGTGCCAGCAGTTTGCCAGGGAACCTCTATGGCTACACCTTC,CASSLPGNLYGYTF
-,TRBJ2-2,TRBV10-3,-,TGTGCCATCAGTGTTACGAGCACCGGGGAGCTGTTTTTT,CAISVTSTGELFF
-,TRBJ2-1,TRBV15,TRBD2,TGTGCCACCAGCAGAGATAAGGGGAGGGATGAGCAGTTCTTC,CATSRDKGRDEQFF
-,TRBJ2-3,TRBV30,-,TGTGCCTGGACTCGAGGGAGAACGGCAGATACGCAGTATTTT,CAWTRGRTADTQYF
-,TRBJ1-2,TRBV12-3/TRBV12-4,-,TGTGCCACCCACGAGGGATTTGGCGGCTACACCTTC,CATHEGFGGYTF
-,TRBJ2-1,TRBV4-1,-,TGCGCCAGCAGCCAAGGAGTTACAGGTCGAGAGCAGTTCTTC,CASSQGVTGREQFF
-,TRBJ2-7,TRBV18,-,TGTGCCAGCTCACCTTTCCGGGACACCGCCTACGAGCAGTACTTC,CASSPFRDTAYEQYF
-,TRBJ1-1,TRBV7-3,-,TGTGCCAGCAGCCCTGGGGCGGGGAACACTGAAGCTTTCTTT,CASSPGAGNTEAFF
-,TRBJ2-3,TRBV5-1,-,TGCGCCAGCAGCATACTCCCTGGAGCTCATACGCAGTATTTT,CASSILPGAHTQYF
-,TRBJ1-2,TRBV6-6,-,TGTGCCAGCAGTTACGAAGGACATCCTCTCTTC,CASSYEGHPLF
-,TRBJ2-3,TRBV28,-,TGTGCCAGCAGTTTTGGAAGCGGAGTCACAGATACGCAGTATTTT,CASSFGSGVTDTQYF
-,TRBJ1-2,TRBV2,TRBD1,TGTGCCAGCGGAAGGACCCGGGACAGGGACGGCTACACCTTC,CASGRTRDRDGYTF
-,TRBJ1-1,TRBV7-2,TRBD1,TGTGCCAGCAGCAGACAGGGAGGGGACACTGAAGCTTTCTTT,CASSRQGGDTEAFF
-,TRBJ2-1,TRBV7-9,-,TGTGCCAGCAGCTTAGTAGGGACCCTCAATGAGCAGTTCTTC,CASSLVGTLNEQFF
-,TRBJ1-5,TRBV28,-,TGTGCCAGCTTAGGGAGCGACTCCGTGAGGCAGCCCCAGCATTTT,CASLGSDSVRQPQHF
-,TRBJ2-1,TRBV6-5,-,TGTGCCAGCAGTTCCGAGTACAGGCGGGGAGTCAATGAGCAGTTCTTC,CASSSEYRRGVNEQFF
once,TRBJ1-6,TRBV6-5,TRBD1,TGTGCCAGCAGAGTAACAGGGGGCGGTTCACCCCTCCACTTT,CASRVTGGGSPLHF
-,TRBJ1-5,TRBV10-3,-,TGTGCCATCAGTGGACACTCGAATCAGCCCCAGCATTTT,CAISGHSNQPQHF
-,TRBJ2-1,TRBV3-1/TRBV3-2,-,TGTGCCAGCAGCCATTTGCTTGGTGGCAGAGATTACAATGAGCAGTTCTTC,CASSHLLGGRDYNEQFF
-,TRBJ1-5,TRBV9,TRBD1,TGTGCCAGCAGCTTGGGGACAGGTAATCAGCCCCAGCATTTT,CASSLGTGNQPQHF
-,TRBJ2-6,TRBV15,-,TGTGCCACGTCTGGGGCCAACGTCCTGACTTTC,CATSGANVLTF
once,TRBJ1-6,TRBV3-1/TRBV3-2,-,TGTGCCAGCAGCCAAGACACCAATTCACCCCTCCACTTT,CASSQDTNSPLHF
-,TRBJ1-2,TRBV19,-,TGTGCCAGTCTTAACCGGGACACCTCTAACTATGGCTACACCTTC,CASLNRDTSNYGYTF
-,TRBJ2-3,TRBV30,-,TGTGCCTGCCCGGCAGAAGGGACAAGCGGAACAGATACGCAGTATTTT,CACPAEGTSGTDTQYF
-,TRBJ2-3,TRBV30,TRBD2,TGTGCCTGGAGTGCTCATAGCGGGTCGGGGGATACGCAGTATTTT,CAWSAHSGSGDTQYF
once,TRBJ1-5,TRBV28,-,TGTGCCAGCAGCTCCGACAGCCCTCTCAATCAGCCCCAGCATTTT,CASSSDSPLNQPQHF
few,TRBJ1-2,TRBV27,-,TGTGCCAGCAGTTTAACCAATGCCTATGGCTACACCTTC,CASSLTNAYGYTF
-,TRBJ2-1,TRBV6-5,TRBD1,TGTGCCAGCATCGACAGGGGGATGGACAATGAGCAGTTCTTC,CASIDRGMDNEQFF
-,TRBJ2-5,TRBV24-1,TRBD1,TGTGCCACCAGTGATACGAGGACAGGGATAGAGACCCAGTACTTC,CATSDTRTGIETQYF